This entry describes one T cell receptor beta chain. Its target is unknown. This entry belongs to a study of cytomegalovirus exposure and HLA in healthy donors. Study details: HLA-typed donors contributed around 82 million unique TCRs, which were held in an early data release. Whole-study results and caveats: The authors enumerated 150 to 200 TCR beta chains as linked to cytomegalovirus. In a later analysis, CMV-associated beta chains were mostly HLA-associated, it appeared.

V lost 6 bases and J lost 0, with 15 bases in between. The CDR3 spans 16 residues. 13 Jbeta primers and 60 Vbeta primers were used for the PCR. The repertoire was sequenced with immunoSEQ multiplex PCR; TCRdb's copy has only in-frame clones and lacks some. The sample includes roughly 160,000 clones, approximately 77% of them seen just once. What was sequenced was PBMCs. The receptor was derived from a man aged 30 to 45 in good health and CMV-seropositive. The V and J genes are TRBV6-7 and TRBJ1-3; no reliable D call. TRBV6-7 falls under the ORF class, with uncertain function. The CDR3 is CASSPAGFFSGNTIYF. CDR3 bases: TGTGCCAGCAGCCCCGCCGGGTTCTTCTCTGGAAACACCATATATTTT.